The subject of this entry is one T cell receptor (beta chain). Its antigen is still unknown. The sample originates from a study of OX40 agonist ivuxolimab in advanced cancers. Study-level results: With doses of 0.1 to 3.0 mg/kg, CD4+ and CD8+ blood T cells had undergone clonal expansion by week 6.

Method: immunoSEQ multiplex PCR; TCRdb's copy keeps in-frame clones and lacks some. The data hold about 60,000 clones, with approximately 86% observed a single time. V dropped 2 bases and J dropped 7; count of bases not matched to a gene: 8. Germline CDR1 KGHSH, CDR2 LQKENI. The CDR3 contains 15 residues. The receptor was derived from an adult with an advanced solid tumor such as melanoma, head and neck, liver or kidney cancer. The sequencing used CD4+ or CD8+ T cells sorted from blood, collected in a trial of the OX40 agonist ivuxolimab. The chain has TRBV18 and TRBJ1-5; 7 bases are a match to TRBD1. As DNA, the CDR3 is TGTGCCAGCTCACCAACACAGGGGCTAGGACAGCCCCAGCATTTT. This sequence encodes CASSPTQGLGQPQHF.